This record looks at one T cell receptor (beta chain) sequence and its context. This CDR3 has 16 residues. The germline V gene has CDR1 SGHDN and CDR2 FVKESK. The V and J ends lost 4 bases and 2 bases respectively, with 16 bases between them. This specimen comes from a study of T cell clones after liver transplantation. Overall study context: Graft-donor-reactive sequences were compared with third-party-reactive TCRbeta sequences from pre-transplant mixed lymphocyte reactions.

Sequenced by immunoSEQ multiplex PCR; TCRdb stores in-frame clones only, minus some. The profile shows 70,000 to 85,000 clones, about four fifths of them singletons. V is TRBV14 and J is TRBJ2-3; D gene unclear. The specimen was CD4+ T cells from blood, collected before liver transplant. The sequence was obtained from a human donor who received a liver transplant. The CDR3 is CASSPTVGSSTDTQYF. Written as DNA, the CDR3 is TGTGCCAGCAGCCCCACGGTCGGCAGTTCCACAGATACGCAGTATTTT.